The 8 T cell receptor beta chains listed next were all sequenced from one sample in a study of molecular identifiers for immune sequencing clone quantification. TCRdb itself ran the PCR reads through MiXCR, one entry per CDR3 protein. The sample records hundreds of thousands of distinct CDR3 sequences, 15% to 20% being singletons. The specimen was naive CD8+ T cells from blood, with Jurkat cell RNA spiked in. Regarding subset: FACS-sorted CD8+CD4-CCR7+CD45RA+ naive T cells. All receptors come from a human donor in good health. Some libraries in this study had Jurkat cell RNA spiked in.

This clonotype was counted many times. The chain links TRBV3-1 to TRBJ2-2; a weak D match, TRBD1 (5 bases). Trimming took 5 bases from V and 6 from J, leaving 16 bases between them. The CDR3 extends over 15 amino acids. Germline CDR1 LGHDT, CDR2 YNNKEL (reference sequence). The CDR3 DNA is TGTGCCAGCAGCGCCGGACACCTTTACGCCGGGGAGCTGTTTTTT. It codes for CASSAGHLYAGELFF.

Ten or more counts support this clonotype. The chain employs TRBV5-6 and TRBJ2-7, with a tentative D call TRBD1 (5 bases). The CDR3 runs to 14 residues. CDR1 is SGHDT and CDR2 is YYEEEE in the germline V gene. Trimming left V 4 bases short and J 4 bases short, with 15 bases between. Here the CDR3 DNA reads TGTGCCAGCAGCCAGGGTGGGGCTTGGTACGAGCAGTACTTC. Amino acid sequence: CASSQGGAWYEQYF.

This clonotype was observed at least ten times. The rearrangement links TRBV29-1 to TRBJ2-7; TRBD1 matches at 8 bases. Per germline, CDR1 SQVTM and CDR2 ANQGSEA. The V segment lost 3 bases and the J segment 0 bases; nucleotides outside the gene matches: 7. The CDR3 consists of 15 residues. CDR3 coding DNA: TGCAGCGTTGAGGGAGGACAGGGTTTCTCCTACGAGCAGTACTTC. It specifies CSVEGGQGFSYEQYF.

In regard to this clonotype: This sequence may be a read error, since a much larger clone differs from it by one base. The J gene is TRBJ2-3, the V gene TRBV24-1, with TRBD2 identical over 13 bases. Germline loops: CDR1 KGHDR, CDR2 SFDVKD. This CDR3 is built from 16 residues. The CDR3, as DNA: TGTGCCACCAGTGAACGACTAGCGGGGGGTTCAGATACGCGGTATTTT. It specifies CATSERLAGGSDTRYF.

This rearrangement joins TRBV20-1 to TRBJ2-7; D is uncertain. The germline CDR1 and CDR2 sequences are DFQATT and SNEGSKA (reference sequence). The CDR3 length is 13 residues. V was trimmed by 1 base and J by 3 bases, leaving 10 bases between them. The CDR3 protein is CSARGTAHYEQYF. The CDR3 DNA follows: TGCAGTGCTAGAGGGACCGCGCACTACGAGCAGTACTTC.

This clonotype was seen a few times. The V gene is TRBV11-1, the J gene TRBJ2-7; 14 bases agree with TRBD2. This CDR3 is 14 amino acids long. The J segment lost 4 bases and the V segment lost 8 bases, leaving 4 bases of the junction unmatched. Germline loops: CDR1 SGHAT, CDR2 FQDESV (reference sequence). The chain's CDR3 is CASGTSGSYYEQYF. DNA for the CDR3: TGTGCCAGCGGGACTAGCGGGAGTTATTACGAGCAGTACTTC. The complete variable domain, with remaining parts taken from reference TRBV11-1 and TRBJ2-7, reads EAEVAQSPRYKITEKSQAVAFWCDPISGHATLYWYRQILGQGPELLVQFQDESVVDDSQLPKDRFSAERLKGVDSTLKIQPAELGDSAMYLCASGTSGSYYEQYFGPGTRLTVT.

This chain connects TRBV7-3 to TRBJ2-7, with 10 bases fitting TRBD2. The CDR3 has 15 amino acids. The germline V gene has CDR1 SGHTA and CDR2 FQGTGA. V was pared by 6 bases and J by 5 bases, with 10 bases of the junction left unmatched. The CDR3: CASRALPGTSDEQYF. CDR3 DNA: TGTGCCAGCAGAGCCCTTCCCGGGACTAGCGACGAGCAGTACTTC.

Ten or more counts support this clonotype. This chain connects TRBV7-9 to TRBJ2-2, with a tentative D call TRBD1 (5 bases). CDR1 SEHNR and CDR2 FQNEAQ come from the germline V gene (reference sequence). V lost 4 bases, J lost 6 bases, and 18 bases lay in between. The CDR3 loop spans 16 amino acids. Here the CDR3 DNA reads TGTGCCAGCAGCTCTCCCGGCAGGGTGGTTTCCGGGGAGCTGTTTTTT. This gives the protein CASSSPGRVVSGELFF.